This T cell receptor beta chain emerged from a study of blood T cells in healthy people across ages (dated by TCRdb to between 2014 and 2016). For context, the study as a whole: Template switching captured roughly one uniquely barcoded TCR beta cDNA molecule per two T cells in model experiments. Using deep sequencing normalized with unique cDNA molecular identifiers, the study measured how TCR beta repertoire diversity changes with age. The donors were split into four age groups: young (average 16 years), middle-aged (roughly 39), aged (roughly 68) and long-lived (approximately 80). Donors of different ages were randomly distributed across sequencing lanes to avoid experimental bias. Two additional independent replicas of 1 million unique cDNA reads from the same blood draw were analyzed for two donors (one aged 18 to 30 and one aged 80 or older). Paper-wide results and their limitations: As age increased, observed TCR beta diversity per million T cells dropped in a roughly linear way, and a significant reduction was already evident by age about 40. A strong correlation was found between observed TCR beta diversity and the percentage of naive T cells measured by flow cytometry. Bulk unsorted PBMC profiling prevented conclusive comparison of naive and antigen-experienced compartments. Donor CMV infection status was unknown, potentially confounding age-related changes in expanded clonotypes. Total diversity estimates from one million sequenced T cells were considered lower bounds and underestimates. Compared with the aged group, the long-lived group had more naive CD4+ T cells, fewer expanded clones and increased TCR diversity, suggesting age selection.

With regard to this clonotype: Its target antigen remains unknown. No much larger clone is present one base from it, and per-base qualities are unavailable.

Systemically healthy Caucasian individuals from Russia, some 36 in total and aged about 6 to 95 years, were included as donors. Approximately 10 milliliters of peripheral blood were collected from each donor into EDTA-treated Vacutainer tubes. Ficoll-Paque density-gradient centrifugation was used to isolate PBMCs, with at least 6 million per sample. Total RNA was extracted from PBMCs with Trizol reagent, with at least 5.5 micrograms obtained per sample. Naive CD45RAhigh/CD27high T cell percentages were measured by flow cytometry on a PBMC aliquot from every donor. The V end loses 3 bases and the J end loses 1 base, and a stretch of 14 bases separates them. There are 16 amino acids in the CDR3, from cysteine to phenylalanine inclusive. Only the CDR3 portion is preserved as DNA: 48 bases, with reading frame beginning at the first base. The CDR1 and CDR2 encoded by the germline V gene are SGHTA and FQGNSA.

Receptor amplification or capture employed 5' RACE. These reads were obtained on an Illumina HiSeq 2500. A second PCR of about 7 to 12 cycles was run with a J-beta primer mix and a sample-barcoded 5' primer. Each TCR beta cDNA molecule received a unique molecular identifier from a template-switch 5' adaptor carrying 12 random nucleotides. At least 3 million CDR3-containing paired-end reads were obtained from each sample. All of the RNA was converted into first-strand cDNA using the Mint cDNA synthesis kit, with a TRBC-specific oligonucleotide serving as the primer. All cDNA was treated with uracil-DNA glycosylase and then went through a first 18-cycle PCR with the universal primers M1SS and BC2_uni_R. Processing in the source paper ran as follows. For normalization, 1 million high-quality reads, each with a distinct molecular identifier, were randomly selected from each sample. Reads sharing molecular identifiers were discarded rather than binned into consensus sequences. MiTCR, set to a Q25 quality threshold and the strictest error-elimination algorithm, was used for CDR3 identification, clonotype clustering and error correction. A nonparametric unseen species model with Euler transformation was used to estimate lower-bound total TCR beta diversity. TCRdb trimmed public reads at Q25 via fastp, called clones via MiXCR and kept in-frame beta chains. When rows share a CDR3 protein, they turn into one entry using the most common DNA and genes. The V and J calls were determined by TCRdb, not by the authors. The sample profile shows about 640,000 distinct CDR3 sequences; approximately 30% of them were found once. 15% to 18% of the sample lies in the top ten.

The chain joins TRBV7-2 to TRBJ2-3, with the D call tentatively TRBD1 or TRBD2, each fitting 5 bases. The origin of this receptor is a woman at least 80 years old in good health. The sample was blood. The nucleotide sequence reads as follows: TGTGCCAGCAGCTTGGACCCGGGGCCCGGCACAGATACGCAGTATTTT. This sequence encodes CASSLDPGPGTDTQYF.